The next 26 T cell receptor beta chains were all read from a single sample in a study of PD-L1 blockade in urothelial cancer (TCRdb year 2017). The method was the immunoSEQ multiplex PCR assay. Entries here come from immuneACCESS through TCRdb and include only in-frame sequences with V and J called. Some clones fail to appear in such tables; in the studies checked, an unresolved V gene covers under half of the shortfall, and the cause of the remainder is unknown. Present in this sample are tens of thousands of clones, 82% of which were seen just once. The ten largest account for roughly 4.5% of the sample. The sample was PBMCs, taken around atezolizumab (anti-PD-L1) treatment. The receptors here all came from a man between 65 and 85 years old with urothelial cancer.

This rearrangement joins TRBV15 to TRBJ2-7, with TRBD1 as a possible D gene (5 bases). The CDR3 is 16 residues long. In germline, CDR1 is LNHNV, CDR2 YYDKDF (reference sequence). The V gene lost 0 bases and the J gene lost 2 bases, with 14 bases spanning the gap. The CDR3 bases are TGTGCCACCAGCAGAGATATAACAGGATTTCCCTACGAGCAGTACTTC. As protein: CATSRDITGFPYEQYF. The full variable domain, in which reference TRBV15 and TRBJ2-7 provide the parts outside the CDR3, is DAMVIQNPRYQVTQFGKPVTLSCSQTLNHNVMYWYQQKSSQAPKLLFHYYDKDFNNEADTPDNFQSRRPNTSFCFLDIRSPGLGDTAMYLCATSRDITGFPYEQYFGPGTRLTVT.

The genes are TRBV11-2 and TRBJ2-7; no firm D call. Trimming left V 5 bases short and J 6 bases short, with 14 bases between. Germline CDR1 reads SGHAT; CDR2 reads FQNNGV. The CDR3 is made up of 13 amino acids. CDR3 residues: CASSPTSRSEQYF. The DNA of the CDR3 is TGTGCCAGCAGCCCTACCTCTAGGAGCGAGCAGTACTTC.

On this clone: A junction end diverges from the germline sequence, so it may reflect a read error. The gene calls are TRBV7-7 and TRBJ2-2; D is possibly TRBD1 (5 bases). The germline gives CDR1 SSHAT, CDR2 FNYEAQ (reference sequence). CDR3 length equals 18 residues. The CDR3 here is CASSLVSDTTPNTGELFF. Here the CDR3 DNA reads TGTGCTAGCAGCTTAGTTTCGGACACAACCCCGAACACCGGGGAGCTGTTTTTT.

V gene TRBV5-5 combines with J gene TRBJ1-1; TRBD1 matches 7 bases. J lost 5 bases, V lost 2 bases, and 3 bases had no gene match. CDR1 and CDR2 (germline): SGHKS, YYEKEE (reference sequence). The CDR3 totals 13 residues. CDR3 sequence (DNA): TGTGCCAGCAGCTTTACAGGGGATACTGAAGCTTTCTTT. Protein: CASSFTGDTEAFF.

This chain joins TRBV6-1 and TRBJ1-2; D remains unclear. The CDR3 totals 12 residues. The ends were cut back, 3 bases at V and 6 bases at J, with 8 bases in the middle. Germline V gene data show CDR1 as MNHNS and CDR2 as SASEGT. The CDR3 coding sequence is TGTGCCAGCAGTGAGGGTGAGGATGGCTACACCTTC. Translated, it gives CASSEGEDGYTF.

The chain joins TRBV9 to TRBJ1-2, with TRBD1 as a possible D gene (6 bases). The length of the CDR3 is 15 residues. CDR1 is SGDLS, CDR2 YYNGEE, per germline. Trimming removed 0 bases at V and 0 bases at J, with 9 bases between. CDR3 residues: CASSVGTAANYGYTF. Here the CDR3 DNA reads TGTGCCAGCAGCGTAGGGACAGCTGCTAACTATGGCTACACCTTC.

The chain uses TRBV19 and TRBJ2-7; 7 bases map to TRBD1. Trimming at V came to 4 bases and at J to 1 base, leaving 4 bases not matched to a gene. The CDR3 has 14 residues. CDR1 and CDR2 (germline): LNHDA, SQIVND (reference sequence). The CDR3 sequence: CASSKTGPSYEQYF. The CDR3 DNA reads as TGTGCCAGTAGTAAGACAGGGCCATCCTACGAGCAGTACTTC.

This clone was observed once. The chain joins TRBV6-5 to TRBJ2-7; D possibly corresponds to TRBD2 (7 bases). V lost 2 bases and J lost 2, with 10 bases in between. This CDR3 has 14 residues. The germline V gene encodes CDR1 MNHEY and CDR2 SVGAGI. The CDR3 protein is CASSYGEGAYEQYF. CDR3 DNA: TGTGCCAGCAGTTACGGGGAGGGGGCCTACGAGCAGTACTTC.

The chain employs TRBV2 and TRBJ2-1; D gene ambiguous. The CDR3 runs to 12 residues. CDR1 is SNHLY, CDR2 FYNNEI, per germline. Trimming took off 8 bases at V and 7 bases at J, with 12 bases between the two ends. The CDR3 loop is CASLRSENEQFF. In nucleotides, the CDR3 is TGTGCCAGCTTAAGGTCGGAGAATGAGCAGTTCTTC.

This sequence joins TRBV2 and TRBJ2-7; TRBD1 aligns across 11 bases. Germline V gives CDR1 SNHLY, CDR2 FYNNEI. CDR3 length equals 16 residues. V shed 6 bases, J shed 4 bases, and the junction held 11 bases outside the gene matches. CDR3: CASRGLPGTGGYEQYF. DNA of the CDR3: TGTGCCAGCAGAGGACTCCCCGGGACAGGGGGGTACGAGCAGTACTTC.

J is TRBJ1-1 and V is TRBV5-4; maybe TRBD1 (5 bases). Germline V gene lookup returns CDR1 SGHNT and CDR2 YYREEE (reference sequence). Trimming took off 2 bases at V and 2 bases at J, with 7 bases between the two ends. The CDR3 has 13 residues. CDR3 sequence (DNA): TGTGCCAGCAGCTTCGGACACAACACTGAAGCTTTCTTT. Translation: CASSFGHNTEAFF.

Here the CDR3 reads CASRKGLAGNHEQFF. CDR3 nucleotide sequence: TGTGCCAGCAGGAAGGGACTAGCGGGAAACCATGAGCAGTTCTTC. The chain recombines TRBV6-5 with TRBJ2-1, with 13 nucleotides matching TRBD2. Germline trimming cut 6 bases from V and 8 bases from J; bases unmatched to any gene: 7. This CDR3 has 15 amino acids. Per germline, CDR1 MNHEY and CDR2 SVGAGI.

The gene calls are TRBV7-2 and TRBJ1-2; no clear D gene. Trimming shortened V by 5 bases and J by 7 bases, and 8 bases separated the two germline ends. The CDR3 spans 11 residues. The germline gives CDR1 SGHTA, CDR2 FQGNSA. The CDR3 DNA reads TGTGCCAGCAGCCCGACAACTGGCTACACCTTC. It translates to CASSPTTGYTF.

This clone has a handful of counts. This sequence joins TRBV6-1 and TRBJ2-1, with D unclear. CDR3 length equals 13 residues. The V and J ends lost 2 bases and 4 bases respectively, with 6 bases between them. Germline-derived CDR1 and CDR2 are MNHNS and SASEGT. CDR3 DNA: TGTGCCAGCAGTGAACGCCAGTACAATGAGCAGTTCTTC. It codes for CASSERQYNEQFF.

This chain connects TRBV9 to TRBJ2-5; no clear D. Germline CDR1 and CDR2: SGDLS and YYNGEE. The V and J ends lost 0 bases and 5 bases respectively, with 8 bases between them. The CDR3 has 13 residues. CDR3 amino acids: CASSVGLVETQYF. CDR3 DNA sequence: TGTGCCAGCAGCGTAGGGCTAGTTGAGACCCAGTACTTC.

V and J are TRBV5-1 and TRBJ2-1; 10 positions agree with TRBD1. V lost 4 bases to trimming and J lost 9 bases; unmatched junction nucleotides: 13. CDR3 length: 16 amino acids. Looked up from germline, CDR1 is SGHRS and CDR2 is YFSETQ. The CDR3 coding sequence is TGCGCCAGCAGCCTAAACGGACAGGGGGTTCTTGTTGAGCAGTTCTTC. Translation gives CASSLNGQGVLVEQFF.

V gene TRBV19 combines with J gene TRBJ2-1; 11 bases map to TRBD2. J gave up 11 bases and V 6 bases, and 6 bases lay outside the gene matches. CDR1 and CDR2 from the germline V gene are LNHDA and SQIVND (reference sequence). The CDR3 length is 13 residues. CDR3 coding DNA: TGTGCCAGTAGATCTGGACTAGCGGGTCAGCAGTTCTTC. Its translation: CASRSGLAGQQFF. The full variable domain, in which reference TRBV19 and TRBJ2-1 provide the parts outside the CDR3, is DGGITQSPKYLFRKEGQNVTLSCEQNLNHDAMYWYRQDPGQGLRLIYYSQIVNDFQKGDIAEGYSVSREKKESFPLTVTSAQKNPTAFYLCASRSGLAGQQFFGPGTRLTVL.

The V gene is TRBV7-9, the J gene TRBJ2-2, with D tentatively TRBD1 (5 bases). The CDR3 is made up of 16 amino acids. Trimming cost V 1 base and J 2 bases, with 11 bases left between them. Germline CDR1 SEHNR, CDR2 FQNEAQ (reference sequence). Written as DNA, the CDR3 is TGTGCCAGCAGCTTAGGGGCAGGGCGAAACACCGGGGAGCTGTTTTTT. Translation gives CASSLGAGRNTGELFF.

The chain links TRBV11-3 to TRBJ2-7, with D perhaps matching TRBD1 (6 bases). V dropped 5 bases and J dropped 3 bases, with 17 bases sitting between them. CDR1 is SGHNT, CDR2 YENEEA, per germline. The CDR3 has 15 amino acids. This chain's CDR3 is CASSPGNRDIYEQYF. CDR3 DNA: TGTGCCAGCAGCCCTGGGAACAGGGATATCTACGAGCAGTACTTC.

The CDR3 sequence: CASSPPAASGSKNTGELFF. The CDR3 DNA is TGCGCCAGCAGCCCCCCTGCGGCTAGCGGGAGTAAAAACACCGGGGAGCTGTTTTTT. The chain is built from TRBV5-1 and TRBJ2-2, with 10 bases fitting TRBD2. The CDR3 totals 19 residues. From germline, CDR1 is SGHRS and CDR2 YFSETQ. Losses at the gene ends were 4 bases for V and 2 bases for J; bases not matched to a gene: 14.

The chain couples TRBV5-1 to TRBJ2-1, with 8 bases lining up with TRBD2. After removal of 4 bases from V and 7 bases from J, the junction contained 7 bases not matched to a gene. The CDR3 consists of 14 residues. Per germline, CDR1 SGHRS and CDR2 YFSETQ. The CDR3, as DNA: TGCGCCAGCAGCCTGGAAGGGACTAGTAATGAGCAGTTCTTC. Protein sequence: CASSLEGTSNEQFF.

J is TRBJ2-7 and V is TRBV5-1; TRBD1 is a possible D gene (5 bases). The germline CDR1 and CDR2 sequences are SGHRS and YFSETQ. This CDR3 region has 13 residues. Trimming removed 4 bases from V and 3 bases from J, with 11 bases in between. CDR3 nucleotides: TGCGCCAGCAGCCCAGGACAAGACTACGAGCAGTACTTC. It encodes CASSPGQDYEQYF.

This clone was recorded only once. This chain links TRBV30 with TRBJ2-3; tentatively, D is TRBD1 (5 bases). V dropped 3 bases and J dropped 2 bases, with 12 bases sitting between them. CDR3 length equals 14 residues. Germline V gene lookup returns CDR1 GTSNPN and CDR2 SVGIG (reference sequence). The CDR3 is CAWRIRGSTDTQYF. CDR3 DNA sequence: TGTGCCTGGAGGATAAGGGGTTCCACAGATACGCAGTATTTT.

The genes are TRBV10-3 and TRBJ2-5, with 10 bases that match TRBD1. The CDR3 runs to 15 residues. Germline trimming cut 4 bases from V and 5 bases from J; bases unmatched to any gene: 7. Germline CDR1 is ENHRY and CDR2 is SYGVKD. CDR3 sequence: CAISGGTGAWETQYF. The DNA for the CDR3 is TGTGCCATCAGTGGTGGGACAGGGGCGTGGGAGACCCAGTACTTC.

The chain has TRBV19 and TRBJ1-3, with D maybe TRBD1 (5 bases). Germline CDR1 LNHDA, CDR2 SQIVND (reference sequence). The CDR3 runs 15 residues. V was shortened by 3 bases and J by 0 bases, with 9 bases between the two germline ends. The CDR3 region has the DNA TGTGCCAGTAGTATTACGGACATCTCTGGAAACACCATATATTTT. Translating it yields CASSITDISGNTIYF.

This clone was seen a handful of times. The V gene is TRBV7-2, the J gene TRBJ2-7, with D perhaps TRBD1 (6 bases). Per germline, CDR1 SGHTA and CDR2 FQGNSA. V lost 5 bases and J 1 base, leaving 12 bases between the germline ends. CDR3 length: 14 amino acids. In nucleotides, the CDR3 is TGTGCCAGCAGCGCTAGGGGGATGTCCTACGAGCAGTACTTC. Protein product: CASSARGMSYEQYF.